This T cell receptor (beta chain) was profiled in a study of shared clonotypes between healthy human individuals (dated by TCRdb to about 2020). About the investigation overall: The cohort comprised a couple of women and a few men aged 18 to 49 years. To increase sequencing depth and limit assay-specific biases, TCR repertoire library preparation and sequencing were carried out by different laboratories using diverse techniques. Each donor's leukapheresis produced roughly between roughly 0.94 and 9.5 billion PBMCs. For each donor, three plates each were used for CD4 naive and CD4 memory, two plates were used for CD8 naive, and one plate was used for CD8 memory. To estimate repertoire size and how much clonotype sharing occurs between individuals, the study deeply sequenced the blood TCR repertoires of 4 to 6 healthy adults.

In regard to this clone: The clone's antigen remains unknown. The sample holds no much larger clone one base away, and base qualities are not on file.

What the research found in general, with its limitations: Even with the large sequencing depth, rarefaction of the sorted-subset datasets indicated that sequencing was incomplete. Naive subsets generally had larger estimated clonotype richness than memory subsets. Sharing across a few donors was observed for about 5% of naive CD4, about 4% of naive CD8, roughly 2.4% of memory CD4, and less than 0.45% of memory CD8 clonotypes. Higher generation probabilities were observed for clonotypes shared by all four sorted-subset donors than for non-shared clonotypes. Only blood was sampled, and tissue TCR repertoires likely differ from those in blood. Based on pairwise subsampling, the degree of clonotype sharing among donors was expected to be affected by sequencing depth. Because the study included only a small number of donors, the genetic and exposure-history diversity represented was limited.

CD8 naive samples were obtained by positive selection for CCR7 among CD45RO-negative cells, yielding a CD45RA+CCR7+ population from which TemRA cells were excluded. The donors were healthy, HIV-negative adults with no recently reported acute infections or vaccinations. All donors were Caucasian adults living in Nashville, Tennessee, USA. Blood was obtained by leukapheresis, after which PBMCs were separated by Ficoll-Histopaque density gradient centrifugation and cryopreserved in liquid nitrogen vapor phase. Analytical flow cytometry was used to check the purity and quantity of every magnetically sorted T cell population. Each sorted fraction had its genomic DNA isolated and then quantified by UV absorbance on a Nanodrop 2000c. The germline V gene encodes CDR1 SGDLS and CDR2 YYNGEE. The germline V end is reduced by 3 bases and the J end by 0 bases; junction bases left unmatched: 7. From the cysteine up to the phenylalanine, the CDR3 has a length of 16 residues. Only the CDR3 region is kept as DNA, spanning 48 bases read in frame from base 1.

Using the deep immunoSEQ assay, TCR CDR3 regions were amplified from genomic DNA by multiplex PCR. Genomic DNA extracted from each cell subset was distributed evenly over all wells of several immunoSEQ 96-well plates, and each plate served as one replicate. Each replicate PCR for sorted subsets received 150 to 250 ng genomic DNA, equal to about 30,000 T cell genomes. Purified libraries were quantified with a Qubit 3.0 fluorometer, sized on a Bioanalyzer 2100, and re-quantified with the KAPA Library Quantification kit. Every immunoSEQ 96-well plate was sequenced on a dedicated single-read 150-cycle Illumina NextSeq 550 flow cell. On the authors' methods: The immunoSEQ output contained only junctional sequences without quality scores, so filtering could not match that applied to full-length reads. Sequences were annotated with PyIR, a Python wrapper for IgBLAST v1.9, using IMGT germline references to assign V/J genes and CDR3. Reads with weak V/J assignments (E-value above 1e-6), missing CDR3, stop codons, out-of-frame junctions, or ambiguous translated residues were removed. V3J clonotypes were defined by identical inferred V gene, J gene, and CDR3 amino acid sequence. The percentage overlap between two repertoires was calculated by dividing the number of shared unique clonotypes by the size of the smaller repertoire. Richness of each repertoire was evaluated using RTK rarefaction, the Chao1 estimator, and Recon v2.1 estimates of unobserved clonotypes. Generation probabilities were computed with OLGA for all TCRbeta clonotypes obtained by the gDNA method from four donors. TCRdb limited this immuneACCESS table to in-frame rearrangements with V and J called. A share of clones is missing; checked studies link under half to unresolved V genes, and the rest is unexplained. V, J and clone size are taken as reported in that table, and D and trimming were inferred from the DNA itself. In this sample the table shows over 2,000,000 clones, over 85% of which occur a single time. Jointly, the top ten make up more than 1.5% of the sample.

Recombination linked TRBV9 to TRBJ1-1, with TRBD1 matching 8 junction bases. The material sequenced was naive CD8+ T cells from PBMCs. Reading the label with the study, this specimen's cell subset or site is: CD45RA+CCR7+. This TCR derives from a man aged 18 to 35 in good health. Some clones in this sample may be carry-over from other donors' samples. CDR3 protein: CASSAGGQDLNTEAFF. The DNA is TGTGCCAGCAGCGCCGGGGGACAGGACCTGAACACTGAAGCTTTCTTT.